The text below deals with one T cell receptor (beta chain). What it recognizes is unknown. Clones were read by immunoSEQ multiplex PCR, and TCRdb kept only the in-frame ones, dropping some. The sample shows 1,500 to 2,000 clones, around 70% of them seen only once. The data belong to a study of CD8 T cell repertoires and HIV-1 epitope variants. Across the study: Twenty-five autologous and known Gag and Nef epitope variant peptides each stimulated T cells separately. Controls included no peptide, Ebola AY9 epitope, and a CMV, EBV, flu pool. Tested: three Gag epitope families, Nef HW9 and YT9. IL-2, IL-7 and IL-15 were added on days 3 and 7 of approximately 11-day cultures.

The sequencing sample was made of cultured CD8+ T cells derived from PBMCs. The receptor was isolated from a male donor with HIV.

The CDR3: CASSHIKGRDTGELFF. The DNA for the CDR3 is TGTGCCAGCAGCCACATTAAGGGGCGCGACACCGGGGAGCTGTTTTTT. This rearrangement joins TRBV7-9 to TRBJ2-2; the D gene is possibly TRBD1 (5 bases). V was trimmed by 5 bases and J by 3 bases, leaving 16 bases between them. From germline, CDR1 is SEHNR and CDR2 FQNEAQ (reference sequence). The CDR3 has 16 amino acids.